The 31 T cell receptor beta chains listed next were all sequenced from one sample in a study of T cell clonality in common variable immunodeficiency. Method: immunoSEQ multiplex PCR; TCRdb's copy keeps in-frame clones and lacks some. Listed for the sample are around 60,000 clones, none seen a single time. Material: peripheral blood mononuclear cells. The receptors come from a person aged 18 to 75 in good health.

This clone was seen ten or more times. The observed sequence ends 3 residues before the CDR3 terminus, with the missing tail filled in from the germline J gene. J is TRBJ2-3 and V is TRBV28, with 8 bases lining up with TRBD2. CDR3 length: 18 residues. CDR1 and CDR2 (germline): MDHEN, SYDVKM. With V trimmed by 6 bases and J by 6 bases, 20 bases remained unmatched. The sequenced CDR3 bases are TGTGCCAGCAGGGGGAAGGCGAGCGGGAGCCCCCGGCTGGATACG. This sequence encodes CASRGKASGSPRLDT. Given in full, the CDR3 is CASRGKASGSPRLDTQYF.

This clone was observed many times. The part of the CDR3 DNA that was read is TGTGCCAGTAGTGAGTCCGGGACTAGCGTCTTCTTT. As protein: CASSESGTSVFF. The full CDR3 protein is CASSESGTSVFFQYF. The V call is TRBV19, the J call TRBJ2-4; 10 bases map to TRBD2. The read finishes 3 residues shy of the CDR3 end, and the germline J gene is used to complete it. Germline loops: CDR1 LNHDA, CDR2 SQIVND (reference sequence). This CDR3 is built from 15 residues.

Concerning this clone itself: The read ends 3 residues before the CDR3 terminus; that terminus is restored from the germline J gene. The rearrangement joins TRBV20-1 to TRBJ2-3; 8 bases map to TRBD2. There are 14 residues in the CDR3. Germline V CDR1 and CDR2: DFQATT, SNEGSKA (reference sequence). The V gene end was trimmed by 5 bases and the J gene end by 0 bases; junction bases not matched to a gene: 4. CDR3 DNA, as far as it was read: TGCAGTGCTTCAGCGGGGGCCAGCACAGATACG. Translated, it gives CSASAGASTDT. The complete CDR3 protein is CSASAGASTDTQYF.

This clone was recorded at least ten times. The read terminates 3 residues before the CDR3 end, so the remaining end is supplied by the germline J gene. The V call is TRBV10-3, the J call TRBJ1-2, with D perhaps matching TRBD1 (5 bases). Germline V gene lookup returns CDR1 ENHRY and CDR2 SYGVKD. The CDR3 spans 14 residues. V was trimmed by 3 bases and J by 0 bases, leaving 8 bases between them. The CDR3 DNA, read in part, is TGTGCCATCAGTGATGGAGGGGCTAACTATGGC. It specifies CAISDGGANYG. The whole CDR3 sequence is CAISDGGANYGYTF.

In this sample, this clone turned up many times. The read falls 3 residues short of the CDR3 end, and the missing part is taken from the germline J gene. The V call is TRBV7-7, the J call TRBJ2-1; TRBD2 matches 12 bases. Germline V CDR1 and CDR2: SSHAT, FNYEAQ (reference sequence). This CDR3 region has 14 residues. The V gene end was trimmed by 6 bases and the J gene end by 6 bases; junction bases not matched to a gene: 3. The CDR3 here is CASSILAGGNEQFF. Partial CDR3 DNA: TGTGCCAGCAGTATACTAGCGGGGGGCAATGAG.

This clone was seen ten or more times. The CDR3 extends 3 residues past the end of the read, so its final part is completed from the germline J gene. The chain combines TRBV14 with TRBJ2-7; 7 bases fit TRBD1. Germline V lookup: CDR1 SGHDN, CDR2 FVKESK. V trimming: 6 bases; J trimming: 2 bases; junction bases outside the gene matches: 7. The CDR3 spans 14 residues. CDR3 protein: CASSNRGRPYEQYF. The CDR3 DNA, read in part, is TGTGCCAGCAGTAATAGGGGGCGCCCCTACGAG.

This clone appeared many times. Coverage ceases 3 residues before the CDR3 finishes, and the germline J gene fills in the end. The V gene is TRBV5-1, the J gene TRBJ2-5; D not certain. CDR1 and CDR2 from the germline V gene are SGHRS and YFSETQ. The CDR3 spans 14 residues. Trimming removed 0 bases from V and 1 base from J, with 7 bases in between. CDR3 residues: CASSLALVQETQYF. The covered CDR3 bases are TGCGCCAGCAGCTTGGCGCTAGTCCAAGAGACC.

The part of the CDR3 DNA that was read is TGCGCCAGCAGAGTAGGGACAGGGAGTGGGAATGAG. Amino acids: CASRVGTGSGNE. The entire CDR3 protein is CASRVGTGSGNEQFF. J is TRBJ2-1 and V is TRBV5-1; 9 nucleotides align to TRBD1. With the read ending 3 residues before the CDR3 end, the germline J gene is used to fill in that end. Germline CDR1 is SGHRS and CDR2 is YFSETQ. V shed 5 bases, J shed 7 bases, and the junction held 10 bases outside the gene matches. This CDR3 region has 15 residues.

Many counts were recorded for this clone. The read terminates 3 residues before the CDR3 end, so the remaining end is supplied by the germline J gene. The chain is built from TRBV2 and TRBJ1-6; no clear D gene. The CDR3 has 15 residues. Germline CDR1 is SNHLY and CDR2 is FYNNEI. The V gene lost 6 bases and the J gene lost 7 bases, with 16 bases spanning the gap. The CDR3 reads CASRASRAENSPLHF. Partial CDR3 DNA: TGTGCCAGCAGAGCCAGTAGGGCTGAGAATTCACCC.

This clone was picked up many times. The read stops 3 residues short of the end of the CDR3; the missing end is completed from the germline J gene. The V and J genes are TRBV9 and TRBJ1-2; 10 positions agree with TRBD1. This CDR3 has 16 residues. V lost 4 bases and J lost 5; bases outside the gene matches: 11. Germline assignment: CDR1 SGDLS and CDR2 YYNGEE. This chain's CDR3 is CASSQVMDRGDYGYTF. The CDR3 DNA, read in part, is TGTGCCAGCAGCCAGGTTATGGACAGGGGGGATTATGGC.

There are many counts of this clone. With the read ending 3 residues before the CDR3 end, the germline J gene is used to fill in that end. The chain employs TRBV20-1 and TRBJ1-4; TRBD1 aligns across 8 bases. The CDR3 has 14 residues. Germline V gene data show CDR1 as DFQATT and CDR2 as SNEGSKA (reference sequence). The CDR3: CSARDGRGQRELFF. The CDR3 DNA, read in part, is TGCAGTGCTAGAGATGGCAGGGGGCAGAGGGAA.

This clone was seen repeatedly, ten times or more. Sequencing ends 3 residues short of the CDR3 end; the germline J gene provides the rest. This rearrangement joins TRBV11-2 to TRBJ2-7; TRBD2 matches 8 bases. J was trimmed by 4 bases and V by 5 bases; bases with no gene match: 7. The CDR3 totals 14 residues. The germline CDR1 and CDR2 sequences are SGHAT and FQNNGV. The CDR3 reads CASSPASGSYEQYF. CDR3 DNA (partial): TGTGCCAGCAGCCCCGCGAGCGGGAGTTACGAG.

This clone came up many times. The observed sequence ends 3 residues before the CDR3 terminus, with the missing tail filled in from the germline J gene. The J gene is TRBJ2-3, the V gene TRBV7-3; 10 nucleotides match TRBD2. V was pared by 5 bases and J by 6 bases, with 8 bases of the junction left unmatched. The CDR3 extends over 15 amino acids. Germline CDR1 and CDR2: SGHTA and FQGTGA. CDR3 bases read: TGTGCCAGCAGCCCGAGCGGGAGGGGTGGGGATACG. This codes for CASSPSGRGGDT. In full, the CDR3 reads CASSPSGRGGDTQYF.

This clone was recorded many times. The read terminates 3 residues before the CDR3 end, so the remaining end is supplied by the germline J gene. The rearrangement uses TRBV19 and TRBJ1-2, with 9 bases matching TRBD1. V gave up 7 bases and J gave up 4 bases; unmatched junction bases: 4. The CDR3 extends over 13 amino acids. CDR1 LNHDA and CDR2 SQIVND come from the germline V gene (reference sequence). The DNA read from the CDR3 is TGTGCCAGTAAAACAGGGGGCTTCTATGGC. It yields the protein CASKTGGFYG. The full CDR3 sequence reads CASKTGGFYGYTF.

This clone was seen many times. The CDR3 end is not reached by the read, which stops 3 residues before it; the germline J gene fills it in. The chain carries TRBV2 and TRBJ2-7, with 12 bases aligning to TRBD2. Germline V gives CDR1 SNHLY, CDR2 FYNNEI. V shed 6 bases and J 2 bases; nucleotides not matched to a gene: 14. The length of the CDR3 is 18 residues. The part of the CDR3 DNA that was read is TGTGCCAGCAGAGGAAACACAGGGACTAGCGGGCCTACCTACGAG. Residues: CASRGNTGTSGPTYE. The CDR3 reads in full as CASRGNTGTSGPTYEQYF.

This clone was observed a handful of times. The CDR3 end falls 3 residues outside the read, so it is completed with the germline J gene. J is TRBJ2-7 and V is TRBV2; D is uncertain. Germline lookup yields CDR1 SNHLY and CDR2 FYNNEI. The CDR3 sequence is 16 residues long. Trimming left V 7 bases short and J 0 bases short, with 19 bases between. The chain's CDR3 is CASISWPRDISYEQYF. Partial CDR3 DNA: TGTGCCAGCATTTCTTGGCCCCGTGACATCTCCTACGAG. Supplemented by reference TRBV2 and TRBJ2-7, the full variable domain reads EPEVTQTPSHQVTQMGQEVILRCVPISNHLYFYWYRQILGQKVEFLVSFYNNEISEKSEIFDDQFSVERPDGSNFTLKIRSTKLEDSAMYFCASISWPRDISYEQYFGPGTRLTVT.

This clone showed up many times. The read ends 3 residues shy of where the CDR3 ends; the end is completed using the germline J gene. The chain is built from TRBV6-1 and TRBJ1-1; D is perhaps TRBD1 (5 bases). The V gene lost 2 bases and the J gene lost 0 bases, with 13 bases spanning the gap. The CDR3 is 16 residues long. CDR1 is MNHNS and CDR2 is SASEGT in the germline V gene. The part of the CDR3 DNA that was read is TGTGCCAGCAGTGAAAACCAGGGTGACATGAACACTGAA. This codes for CASSENQGDMNTE. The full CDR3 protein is CASSENQGDMNTEAFF.

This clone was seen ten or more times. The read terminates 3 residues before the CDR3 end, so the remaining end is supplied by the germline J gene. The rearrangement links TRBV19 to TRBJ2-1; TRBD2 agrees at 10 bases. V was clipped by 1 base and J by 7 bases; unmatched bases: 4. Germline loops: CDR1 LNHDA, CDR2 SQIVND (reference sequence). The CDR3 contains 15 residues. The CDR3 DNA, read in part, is TGTGCCAGTAGTATAGGACTAGCGGGTTTTAATGAG. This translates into CASSIGLAGFNE. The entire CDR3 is CASSIGLAGFNEQFF.

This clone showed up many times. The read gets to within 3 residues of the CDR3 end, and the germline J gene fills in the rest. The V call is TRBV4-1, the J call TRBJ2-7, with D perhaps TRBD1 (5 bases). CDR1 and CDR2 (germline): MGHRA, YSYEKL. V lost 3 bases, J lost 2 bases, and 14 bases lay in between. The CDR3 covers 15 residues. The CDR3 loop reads CASSHGEVTAYEQYF. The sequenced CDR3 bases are TGCGCCAGCAGCCACGGCGAAGTGACAGCCTACGAG.

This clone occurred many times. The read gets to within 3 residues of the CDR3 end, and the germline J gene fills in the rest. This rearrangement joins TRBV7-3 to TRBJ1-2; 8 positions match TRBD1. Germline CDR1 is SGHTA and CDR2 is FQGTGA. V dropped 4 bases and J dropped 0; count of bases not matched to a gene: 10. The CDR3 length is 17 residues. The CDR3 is CASSSGGPRMPNYGYTF. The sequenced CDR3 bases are TGTGCCAGCAGCTCAGGGGGCCCGAGAATGCCTAACTATGGC.

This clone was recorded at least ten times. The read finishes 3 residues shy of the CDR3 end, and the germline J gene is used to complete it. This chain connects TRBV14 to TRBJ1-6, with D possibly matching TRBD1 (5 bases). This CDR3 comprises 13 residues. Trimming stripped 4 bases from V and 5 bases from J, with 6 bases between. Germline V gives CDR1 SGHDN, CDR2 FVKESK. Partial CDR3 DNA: TGTGCCAGCAGCCGACAGCATAATTCACCC. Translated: CASSRQHNSP. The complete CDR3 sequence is CASSRQHNSPLHF.

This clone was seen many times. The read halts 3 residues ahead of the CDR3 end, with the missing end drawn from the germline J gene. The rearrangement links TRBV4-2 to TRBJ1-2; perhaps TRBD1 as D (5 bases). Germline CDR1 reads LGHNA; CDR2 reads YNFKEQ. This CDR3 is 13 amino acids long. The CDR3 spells CASSQVSRGGYTF. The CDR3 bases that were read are TGTGCCAGCAGCCAAGTTTCGAGGGGCGGC.

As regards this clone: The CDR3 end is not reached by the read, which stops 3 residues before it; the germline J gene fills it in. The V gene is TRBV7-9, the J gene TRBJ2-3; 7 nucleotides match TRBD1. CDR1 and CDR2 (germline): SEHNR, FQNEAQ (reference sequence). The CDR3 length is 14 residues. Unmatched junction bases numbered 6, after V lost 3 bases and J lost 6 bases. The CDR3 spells CASSLGQTMDTQYF. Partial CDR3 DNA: TGTGCCAGCAGCTTGGGACAGACCATGGATACG.

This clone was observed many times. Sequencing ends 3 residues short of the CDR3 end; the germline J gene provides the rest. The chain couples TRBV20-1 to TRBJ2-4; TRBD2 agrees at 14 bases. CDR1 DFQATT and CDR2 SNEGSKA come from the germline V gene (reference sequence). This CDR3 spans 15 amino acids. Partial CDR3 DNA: TGCTCTTTTAGGACTAGCGGGGGGTTTAGTAACATT. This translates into CSFRTSGGFSNI. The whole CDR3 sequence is CSFRTSGGFSNIQYF.

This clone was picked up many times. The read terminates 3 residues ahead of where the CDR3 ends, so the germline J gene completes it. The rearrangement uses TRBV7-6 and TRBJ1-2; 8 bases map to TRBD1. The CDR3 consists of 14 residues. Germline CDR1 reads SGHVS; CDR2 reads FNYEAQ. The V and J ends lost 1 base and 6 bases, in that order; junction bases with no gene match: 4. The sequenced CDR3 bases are TGTGCCAGCAGCTTAGAGGCAGGGGGCAATGGC. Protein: CASSLEAGGNG. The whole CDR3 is CASSLEAGGNGYTF.

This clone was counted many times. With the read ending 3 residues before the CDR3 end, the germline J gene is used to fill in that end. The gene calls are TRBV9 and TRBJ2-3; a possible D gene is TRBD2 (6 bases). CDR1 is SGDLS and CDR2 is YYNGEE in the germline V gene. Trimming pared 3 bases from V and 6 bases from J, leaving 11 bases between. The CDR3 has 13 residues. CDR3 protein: CASSGRVPDTQYF. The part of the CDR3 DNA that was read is TGTGCCAGCAGCGGGAGGGTCCCCGATACG.

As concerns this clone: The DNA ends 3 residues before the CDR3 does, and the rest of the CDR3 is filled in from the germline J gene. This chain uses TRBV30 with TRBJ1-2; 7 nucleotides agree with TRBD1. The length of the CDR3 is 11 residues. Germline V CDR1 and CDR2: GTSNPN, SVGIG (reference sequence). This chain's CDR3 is CARGQSHDYTF. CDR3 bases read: TGTGCCCGGGGACAGTCACACGAC.

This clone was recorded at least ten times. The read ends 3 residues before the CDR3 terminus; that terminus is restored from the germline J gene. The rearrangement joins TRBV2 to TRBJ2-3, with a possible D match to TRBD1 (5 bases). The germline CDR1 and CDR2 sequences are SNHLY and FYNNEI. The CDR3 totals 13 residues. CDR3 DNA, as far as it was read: TGTGGCCCGCAGGGATCTCCCCCAGATACG. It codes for CGPQGSPPDT. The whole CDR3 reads CGPQGSPPDTQYF. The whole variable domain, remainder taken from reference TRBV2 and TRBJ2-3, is EPEVTQTPSHQVTQMGQEVILRCVPISNHLYFYWYRQILGQKVEFLVSFYNNEISEKSEIFDDQFSVERPDGSNFTLKIRSTKLEDSAMYFCGPQGSPPDTQYFGPGTRLTVL.

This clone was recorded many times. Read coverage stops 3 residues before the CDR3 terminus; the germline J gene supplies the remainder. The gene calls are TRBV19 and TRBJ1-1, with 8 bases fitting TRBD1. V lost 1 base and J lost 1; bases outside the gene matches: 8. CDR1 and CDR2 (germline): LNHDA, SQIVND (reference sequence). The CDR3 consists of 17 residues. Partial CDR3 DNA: TGTGCCAGTAGTATAGGTTCTTGGACAGGGCCGAACACTGAA. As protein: CASSIGSWTGPNTE. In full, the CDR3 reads CASSIGSWTGPNTEAFF.

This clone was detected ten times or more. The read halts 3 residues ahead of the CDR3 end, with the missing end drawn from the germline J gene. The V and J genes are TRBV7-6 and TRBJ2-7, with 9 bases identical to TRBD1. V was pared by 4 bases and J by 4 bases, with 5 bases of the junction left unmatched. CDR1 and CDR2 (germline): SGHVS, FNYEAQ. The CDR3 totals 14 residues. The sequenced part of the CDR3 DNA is TGTGCCAGCAGCTCCCGGGACAGGGATTACGAG. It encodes CASSSRDRDYE. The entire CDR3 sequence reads CASSSRDRDYEQYF.

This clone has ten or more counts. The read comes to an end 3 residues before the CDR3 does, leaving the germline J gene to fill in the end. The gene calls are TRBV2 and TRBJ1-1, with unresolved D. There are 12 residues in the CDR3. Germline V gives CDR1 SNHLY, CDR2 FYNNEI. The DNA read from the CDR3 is TGTGCCAGACAGACGGATCTTTTGGAA. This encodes CARQTDLLE. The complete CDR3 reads CARQTDLLEAFF.